This T cell receptor (beta chain) was retrieved from a study of T cells after yellow fever vaccination. TCRdb redid the calling of the 5' RACE reads with MiXCR, one entry per CDR3 protein. The profile shows around 500,000 distinct CDR3 sequences, 20% to 25% of them singletons. Comment on this clonotype: Its antigen remains unidentified.

Study findings and constraints: The secondary response was weaker, and its peak arrived faster, on day 5 versus 15.

The V gene's germline CDR1 is SGHDN and CDR2 FVKESK. V shed 0 bases, J shed 5 bases, and the junction held 11 bases outside the gene matches. The CDR3 has 17 amino acids. This receptor was identified in a man younger than 30 who received the YFV17D yellow fever vaccine. Here the sequenced sample was PBMCs, taken around 3 weeks after the first yellow fever vaccination. The V call is TRBV14, the J call TRBJ1-1; 8 positions agree with TRBD1. In DNA, the CDR3 is TGTGCCAGCAGCCAAGAGGCGGCAGGGGGCTTGGGAACTGAAGCTTTCTTT. Amino acids: CASSQEAAGGLGTEAFF.